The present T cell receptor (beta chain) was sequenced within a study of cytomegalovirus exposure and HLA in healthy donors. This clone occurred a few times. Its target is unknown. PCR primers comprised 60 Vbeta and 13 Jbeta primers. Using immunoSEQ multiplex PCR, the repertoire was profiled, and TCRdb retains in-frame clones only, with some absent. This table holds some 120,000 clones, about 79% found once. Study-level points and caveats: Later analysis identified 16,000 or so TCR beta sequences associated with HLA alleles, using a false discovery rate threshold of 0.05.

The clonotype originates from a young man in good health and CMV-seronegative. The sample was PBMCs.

This chain's CDR3 is CASSDRGLTEAFF. The CDR3 region has the DNA TGCGCCAGCAGTGACAGGGGGCTCACTGAAGCTTTCTTT. The V and J genes are TRBV10-2 and TRBJ1-1; 8 bases align to TRBD1. CDR1 is WSHSY and CDR2 is SAAADI in the germline V gene. V dropped 3 bases and J dropped 4; count of bases not matched to a gene: 1. The CDR3 length is 13 residues.